The rows below give T cell receptor beta chains drawn from one sample of a study of T cell responses to AZD1222 COVID-19 vaccine. Clones were sequenced by immunoSEQ multiplex PCR, and TCRdb holds only the in-frame ones, with some missing. Seen here are tens of thousands of clones, 80% to 95% observed once, and the top ten hold 3.5% to 5%. The material was peripheral blood, obtained on day 0 of MenACWY control vaccination. The receptors originated from an adult in good health. Each CDR3 is given with its conserved first and last residue. A D gene is named only where the DNA matches it firmly. Part of the rows lack a size; the others show once, few, many or a class for expanded clones.

clone size: once; D gene: .; J gene: TRBJ2-1; CDR3 length: 12; V gene: TRBV7-9; CDR3 protein: CASSSQHNEQFF; CDR3 DNA: TGTGCCAGCAGCTCCCAACACAATGAGCAGTTCTTC
clone size: .; D gene: .; J gene: TRBJ2-5; CDR3 length: 14; V gene: TRBV5-1; CDR3 protein: CASSLKRERETQYF; CDR3 DNA: TGCGCCAGCAGCTTGAAACGGGAGAGGGAGACCCAGTACTTC
clone size: .; D gene: .; J gene: TRBJ1-3; CDR3 length: 15; V gene: TRBV7-2; CDR3 protein: CASSFSGVAGNTIYF; CDR3 DNA: TGTGCCAGCAGCTTCTCCGGCGTGGCCGGAAACACCATATATTTT
clone size: medium-sized; D gene: TRBD2; J gene: TRBJ2-3; CDR3 length: 13; V gene: TRBV6-5; CDR3 protein: CASTFSGSDTQYF; CDR3 DNA: TGTGCCAGCACATTTAGCGGGAGTGATACGCAGTATTTT
clone size: .; D gene: .; J gene: TRBJ2-5; CDR3 length: 12; V gene: TRBV30; CDR3 protein: CAWSVSRETQYF; CDR3 DNA: TGTGCCTGGAGTGTCTCTCGAGAGACCCAGTACTTC
clone size: once; D gene: .; J gene: TRBJ2-3; CDR3 length: 15; V gene: TRBV18; CDR3 protein: CASSSRGESPDTQYF; CDR3 DNA: TGTGCCAGCTCATCCCGAGGGGAGTCACCTGATACGCAGTATTTT
clone size: .; D gene: .; J gene: TRBJ2-1; CDR3 length: 12; V gene: TRBV27; CDR3 protein: CASSLRGGEQFF; CDR3 DNA: TGTGCCAGCAGTTTACGGGGTGGTGAGCAGTTCTTC
clone size: .; D gene: TRBD1; J gene: TRBJ1-6; CDR3 length: 16; V gene: TRBV5-1; CDR3 protein: CASSLVVTGDNSPLHF; CDR3 DNA: TGCGCCAGCAGCTTGGTGGTGACAGGGGATAATTCACCCCTCCACTTT
clone size: .; D gene: TRBD2; J gene: TRBJ2-1; CDR3 length: 15; V gene: TRBV6-1; CDR3 protein: CASSEGGYAYNEQFF; CDR3 DNA: TGTGCCAGCAGTGAGGGGGGGTACGCCTACAATGAGCAGTTCTTC
clone size: .; D gene: .; J gene: TRBJ1-3; CDR3 length: 15; V gene: TRBV6-5; CDR3 protein: CASSPSPPSGNTIYF; CDR3 DNA: TGTGCCAGCAGTCCGTCCCCCCCCTCTGGAAACACCATATATTTT
clone size: .; D gene: TRBD2; J gene: TRBJ2-1; CDR3 length: 12; V gene: TRBV29-1; CDR3 protein: CSVDPGTRSLFF; CDR3 DNA: TGCAGCGTTGACCCCGGGACTAGAAGCCTGTTCTTC
clone size: .; D gene: TRBD2; J gene: TRBJ2-7; CDR3 length: 15; V gene: TRBV27; CDR3 protein: CASSLSSGRSYEQYF; CDR3 DNA: TGTGCCAGCAGTCTTTCAAGCGGGAGGTCCTACGAGCAGTACTTC
clone size: .; D gene: TRBD2; J gene: TRBJ2-1; CDR3 length: 17; V gene: TRBV14; CDR3 protein: CASSQDPLAGGSDEQFF; CDR3 DNA: TGTGCCAGCAGCCAAGATCCCCTAGCGGGAGGGAGCGATGAGCAGTTCTTC
clone size: .; D gene: .; J gene: TRBJ1-4; CDR3 length: 16; V gene: TRBV6-1; CDR3 protein: CASSAGPSTTNEKLFF; CDR3 DNA: TGTGCCAGCAGTGCCGGCCCGTCCACAACTAATGAAAAACTGTTTTTT
clone size: .; D gene: TRBD2; J gene: TRBJ2-5; CDR3 length: 16; V gene: TRBV30; CDR3 protein: CAWDEKLAGPQETQYF; CDR3 DNA: TGTGCCTGGGACGAAAAACTAGCGGGCCCCCAAGAGACCCAGTACTTC
clone size: .; D gene: .; J gene: TRBJ1-1; CDR3 length: 13; V gene: TRBV5-3; CDR3 protein: CARSVTFWGEAFF; CDR3 DNA: TGTGCCAGAAGCGTGACGTTTTGGGGCGAAGCTTTCTTT
clone size: .; D gene: .; J gene: TRBJ2-7; CDR3 length: 14; V gene: TRBV2; CDR3 protein: CASSVGHRGTGQYF; CDR3 DNA: TGTGCCAGCAGTGTGGGACATCGGGGGACTGGGCAGTACTTC
clone size: .; D gene: .; J gene: TRBJ2-7; CDR3 length: 13; V gene: TRBV5-1; CDR3 protein: CASSFGSTYEQYF; CDR3 DNA: TGCGCCAGCAGCTTCGGCAGTACCTACGAGCAGTACTTC
clone size: once; D gene: TRBD2; J gene: TRBJ2-7; CDR3 length: 15; V gene: TRBV7-2; CDR3 protein: CASSLLAGKSYEQYF; CDR3 DNA: TGTGCCAGCAGCTTGTTAGCGGGCAAATCCTACGAGCAGTACTTC
clone size: .; D gene: .; J gene: TRBJ1-1; CDR3 length: 11; V gene: TRBV11-2; CDR3 protein: CASSLGGKAFF; CDR3 DNA: TGTGCCAGCAGCTTGGGGGGGAAAGCTTTCTTT
clone size: .; D gene: .; J gene: TRBJ2-1; CDR3 length: 11; V gene: TRBV19; CDR3 protein: CASSRGGEQFF; CDR3 DNA: TGTGCCAGTAGTAGGGGGGGCGAGCAGTTCTTC
clone size: .; D gene: .; J gene: TRBJ2-6; CDR3 length: 16; V gene: TRBV19; CDR3 protein: CASSIDWDSGANVLTF; CDR3 DNA: TGTGCCAGTAGTATAGACTGGGACTCTGGGGCCAACGTCCTGACTTTC
clone size: .; D gene: TRBD2; J gene: TRBJ2-1; CDR3 length: 12; V gene: TRBV30; CDR3 protein: CAWGRVYNEQFF; CDR3 DNA: TGTGCCTGGGGGAGGGTCTACAATGAGCAGTTCTTC
clone size: .; D gene: .; J gene: TRBJ1-4; CDR3 length: 13; V gene: TRBV5-5; CDR3 protein: CASSAGVNEKLFF; CDR3 DNA: TGTGCCAGCAGCGCAGGGGTTAATGAAAAACTGTTTTTT
clone size: .; D gene: TRBD1; J gene: TRBJ2-1; CDR3 length: 16; V gene: TRBV27; CDR3 protein: CASSLSIGTAYNEQFF; CDR3 DNA: TGTGCCAGCAGTTTATCGATCGGGACAGCCTACAATGAGCAGTTCTTC
clone size: .; D gene: TRBD1; J gene: TRBJ2-5; CDR3 length: 15; V gene: TRBV9; CDR3 protein: CASSESGTGDATQYF; CDR3 DNA: TGTGCCAGCAGCGAATCCGGGACAGGTGATGCAACCCAGTACTTC
clone size: .; D gene: TRBD2; J gene: TRBJ2-3; CDR3 length: 19; V gene: TRBV9; CDR3 protein: CASSALQGKRESGTDTQYF; CDR3 DNA: TGTGCCAGCAGCGCCTTACAGGGTAAGCGGGAGAGTGGCACAGATACGCAGTATTTT
clone size: .; D gene: .; J gene: TRBJ1-1; CDR3 length: 10; V gene: TRBV29-1; CDR3 protein: CSVSSTEAFF; CDR3 DNA: TGCAGCGTTTCTAGCACTGAAGCTTTCTTT
clone size: .; D gene: TRBD1; J gene: TRBJ1-1; CDR3 length: 13; V gene: TRBV6-5; CDR3 protein: CASSSDRRSEAFF; CDR3 DNA: TGTGCCAGCAGTTCGGACAGGCGCAGTGAAGCTTTCTTT
clone size: .; D gene: TRBD2; J gene: TRBJ2-2; CDR3 length: 14; V gene: TRBV27; CDR3 protein: CASSGTRGDGELFF; CDR3 DNA: TGTGCCAGCTCCGGGACTAGAGGGGACGGGGAGCTGTTTTTT
clone size: .; D gene: .; J gene: TRBJ2-7; CDR3 length: 13; V gene: TRBV27; CDR3 protein: CASSYRESYEQYF; CDR3 DNA: TGTGCCAGCAGTTATAGGGAGTCCTACGAGCAGTACTTC
clone size: .; D gene: .; J gene: TRBJ2-2; CDR3 length: 12; V gene: TRBV6-5; CDR3 protein: CASSWVTGELFF; CDR3 DNA: TGTGCCAGCAGTTGGGTGACCGGGGAGCTGTTTTTT
clone size: .; D gene: TRBD1; J gene: TRBJ2-7; CDR3 length: 12; V gene: TRBV7-9; CDR3 protein: CASGTVSYEQYF; CDR3 DNA: TGTGCCAGCGGGACAGTTTCCTACGAGCAGTACTTC
clone size: .; D gene: .; J gene: TRBJ2-1; CDR3 length: 14; V gene: TRBV19; CDR3 protein: CASSTGATPNEQFF; CDR3 DNA: TGTGCCAGTAGTACCGGGGCGACGCCGAATGAGCAGTTCTTC
clone size: .; D gene: TRBD1; J gene: TRBJ1-5; CDR3 length: 17; V gene: TRBV7-8; CDR3 protein: CASSASREGASNQPQHF; CDR3 DNA: TGTGCCAGCAGCGCCAGTAGGGAGGGGGCAAGCAATCAGCCCCAGCATTTT
clone size: .; D gene: .; J gene: TRBJ1-5; CDR3 length: 13; V gene: TRBV9; CDR3 protein: CASSVRPNQPQHF; CDR3 DNA: TGTGCCAGCAGCGTACGACCCAATCAGCCCCAGCATTTT
clone size: once; D gene: .; J gene: TRBJ2-1; CDR3 length: 12; V gene: TRBV6-5; CDR3 protein: CASSYDGDEQFF; CDR3 DNA: TGTGCCAGCAGTTACGACGGAGATGAGCAGTTCTTC
clone size: .; D gene: .; J gene: TRBJ1-1; CDR3 length: 15; V gene: TRBV27; CDR3 protein: CASRNHPPGLAEAFF; CDR3 DNA: TGTGCCAGCAGAAACCACCCCCCCGGTCTCGCTGAAGCTTTCTTT
clone size: .; D gene: TRBD2; J gene: TRBJ2-1; CDR3 length: 14; V gene: TRBV6-5; CDR3 protein: CASSIAGGYNEQFF; CDR3 DNA: TGTGCCAGCAGCATAGCGGGAGGATACAATGAGCAGTTCTTC
clone size: .; D gene: TRBD1; J gene: TRBJ1-1; CDR3 length: 14; V gene: TRBV6-5; CDR3 protein: CASIWGQGKAEAFF; CDR3 DNA: TGTGCCAGCATATGGGGACAGGGTAAAGCTGAAGCTTTCTTT
clone size: few; D gene: .; J gene: TRBJ2-2; CDR3 length: 14; V gene: TRBV5-4; CDR3 protein: CASSPGQVTGELFF; CDR3 DNA: TGTGCCAGCAGCCCGGGGCAGGTCACCGGGGAGCTGTTTTTT
clone size: .; D gene: .; J gene: TRBJ2-1; CDR3 length: 13; V gene: TRBV13; CDR3 protein: CASSLWGYNEQFF; CDR3 DNA: TGTGCCAGCAGCTTATGGGGCTACAATGAGCAGTTCTTC
clone size: .; D gene: .; J gene: TRBJ2-1; CDR3 length: 16; V gene: TRBV7-3; CDR3 protein: CASSPDGRSPYNEQFF; CDR3 DNA: TGTGCCAGCAGCCCCGACGGGAGAAGCCCCTACAATGAGCAGTTCTTC
clone size: once; D gene: TRBD1; J gene: TRBJ1-1; CDR3 length: 16; V gene: TRBV5-6; CDR3 protein: CASSLGQGAMNTEAFF; CDR3 DNA: TGTGCCAGCAGCTTGGGACAGGGGGCCATGAACACTGAAGCTTTCTTT
clone size: .; D gene: .; J gene: TRBJ2-7; CDR3 length: 14; V gene: TRBV5-8; CDR3 protein: CASSWGRGNYEQYF; CDR3 DNA: TGTGCCAGCAGCTGGGGGAGGGGGAACTACGAGCAGTACTTC
clone size: .; D gene: .; J gene: TRBJ1-1; CDR3 length: 11; V gene: TRBV27; CDR3 protein: CASFGGYEAFF; CDR3 DNA: TGTGCCAGTTTTGGGGGGTATGAAGCTTTCTTT
clone size: .; D gene: .; J gene: TRBJ1-2; CDR3 length: 11; V gene: TRBV19; CDR3 protein: CASGEYYGYTF; CDR3 DNA: TGTGCCAGTGGAGAGTACTATGGCTACACCTTC
clone size: few; D gene: TRBD2; J gene: TRBJ2-1; CDR3 length: 13; V gene: TRBV6-4; CDR3 protein: CASSASGVDEQFF; CDR3 DNA: TGTGCCAGCAGTGCTAGCGGGGTTGATGAGCAGTTCTTC
clone size: .; D gene: .; J gene: TRBJ1-2; CDR3 length: 14; V gene: TRBV5-8; CDR3 protein: CASSLTGQNYGYTF; CDR3 DNA: TGTGCCAGCAGCTTAACCGGACAGAACTATGGCTACACCTTC
clone size: .; D gene: .; J gene: TRBJ1-1; CDR3 length: 12; V gene: TRBV10-3; CDR3 protein: CAISAKNTEAFF; CDR3 DNA: TGTGCCATCAGTGCCAAGAACACTGAAGCTTTCTTT
clone size: .; D gene: .; J gene: TRBJ1-2; CDR3 length: 15; V gene: TRBV3-1/TRBV3-2; CDR3 protein: CASSQEWGATYGYTF; CDR3 DNA: TGTGCCAGCAGCCAAGAGTGGGGGGCGACCTATGGCTACACCTTC
clone size: .; D gene: TRBD1; J gene: TRBJ1-4; CDR3 length: 15; V gene: TRBV28; CDR3 protein: CASSETDRDHEKLFF; CDR3 DNA: TGTGCCAGCAGTGAAACGGACAGGGACCATGAAAAACTGTTTTTT
clone size: .; D gene: .; J gene: TRBJ2-2; CDR3 length: 16; V gene: TRBV11-2; CDR3 protein: CASSLWGGSATGELFF; CDR3 DNA: TGTGCCAGCAGCTTGTGGGGTGGGAGTGCCACCGGGGAGCTGTTTTTT
clone size: once; D gene: .; J gene: TRBJ1-1; CDR3 length: 13; V gene: TRBV6-5; CDR3 protein: CASTETMNTEAFF; CDR3 DNA: TGTGCCAGCACCGAGACGATGAACACTGAAGCTTTCTTT